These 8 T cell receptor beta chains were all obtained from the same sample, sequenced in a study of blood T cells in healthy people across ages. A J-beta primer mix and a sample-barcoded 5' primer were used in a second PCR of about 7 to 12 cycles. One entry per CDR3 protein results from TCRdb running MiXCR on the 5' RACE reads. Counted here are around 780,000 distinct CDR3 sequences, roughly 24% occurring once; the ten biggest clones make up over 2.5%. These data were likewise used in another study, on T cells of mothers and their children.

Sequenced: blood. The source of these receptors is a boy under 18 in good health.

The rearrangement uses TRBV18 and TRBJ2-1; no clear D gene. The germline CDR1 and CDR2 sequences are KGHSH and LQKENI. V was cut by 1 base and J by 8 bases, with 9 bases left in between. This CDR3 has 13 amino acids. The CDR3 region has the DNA TGTGCCAGCTCACCACTTAGTCGCCATGAGCAGTTCTTC. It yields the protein CASSPLSRHEQFF. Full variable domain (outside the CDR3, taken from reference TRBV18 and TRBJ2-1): NAGVMQNPRHLVRRRGQEARLRCSPMKGHSHVYWYRQLPEEGLKFMVYLQKENIIDESGMPKERFSAEFPKEGPSILRIQQVVRGDSAAYFCASSPLSRHEQFFGPGTRLTVL.

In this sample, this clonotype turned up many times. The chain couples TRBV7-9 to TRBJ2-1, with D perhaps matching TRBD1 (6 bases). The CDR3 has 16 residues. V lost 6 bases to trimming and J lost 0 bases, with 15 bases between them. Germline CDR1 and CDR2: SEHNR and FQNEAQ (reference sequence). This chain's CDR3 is CASRQQGSSSYNEQFF. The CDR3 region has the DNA TGTGCCAGCAGGCAACAGGGCTCTAGCTCCTACAATGAGCAGTTCTTC.

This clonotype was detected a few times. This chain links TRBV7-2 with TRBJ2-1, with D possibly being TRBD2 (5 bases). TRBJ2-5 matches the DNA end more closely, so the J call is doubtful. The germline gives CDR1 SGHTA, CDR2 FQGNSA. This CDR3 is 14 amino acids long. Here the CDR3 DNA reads TGTGCCAGCAGCTTAACACCGGGGTGGGAGACCCAGTACTTC. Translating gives CASSLTPGWETQYF.

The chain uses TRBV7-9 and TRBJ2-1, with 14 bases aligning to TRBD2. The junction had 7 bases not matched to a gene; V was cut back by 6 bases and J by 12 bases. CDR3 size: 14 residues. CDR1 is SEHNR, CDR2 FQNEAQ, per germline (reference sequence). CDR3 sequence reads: CASSSGLAGVGQFF. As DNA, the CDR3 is TGTGCCAGCAGTTCGGGACTAGCGGGGGTTGGGCAGTTCTTC.

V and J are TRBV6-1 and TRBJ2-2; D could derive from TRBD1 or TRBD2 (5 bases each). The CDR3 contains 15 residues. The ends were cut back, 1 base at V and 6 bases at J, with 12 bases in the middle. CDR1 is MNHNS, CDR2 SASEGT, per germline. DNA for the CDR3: TGTGCCAGCAGTGAAGTGGACACGGGGTCCGGGGAGCTGTTTTTT. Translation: CASSEVDTGSGELFF.

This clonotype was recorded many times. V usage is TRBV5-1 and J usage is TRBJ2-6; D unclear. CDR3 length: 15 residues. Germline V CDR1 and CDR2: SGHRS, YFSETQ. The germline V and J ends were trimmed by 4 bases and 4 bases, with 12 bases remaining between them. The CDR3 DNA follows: TGCGCCAGCAGCCCGGAAGGTTCAGGGGCCAACGTCCTGACTTTC. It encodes CASSPEGSGANVLTF. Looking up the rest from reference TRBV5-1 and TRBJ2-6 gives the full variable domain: KAGVTQTPRYLIKTRGQQVTLSCSPISGHRSVSWYQQTPGQGLQFLFEYFSETQRNKGNFPGRFSGRQFSNSRSEMNVSTLELGDSALYLCASSPEGSGANVLTFGAGSRLTVL.

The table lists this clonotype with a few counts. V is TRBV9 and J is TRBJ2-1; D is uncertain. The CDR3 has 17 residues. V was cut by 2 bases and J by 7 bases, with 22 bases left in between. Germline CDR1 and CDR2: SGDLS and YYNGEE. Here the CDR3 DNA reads TGTGCCAGCAGCGTCAGACCCTCGATCTTTGATGGGAATGAGCAGTTCTTC. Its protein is CASSVRPSIFDGNEQFF.

CDR3 DNA: TGTGCCAGCAGCTTCGGACTAGTCCGCGCAGATACGCAGTATTTT. Its protein is CASSFGLVRADTQYF. The gene calls are TRBV5-5 and TRBJ2-3, with 7 bases fitting TRBD2. This CDR3 is built from 15 residues. The ends lost 2 bases at V and 4 bases at J; junction bases unmatched: 7. Germline V lookup: CDR1 SGHKS, CDR2 YYEKEE (reference sequence).